This TCR beta chain was sequenced in a study of long-term antiretroviral therapy in people with HIV. Assay version v3.0 of immunoSEQ was used, and it was run at survey level. Data came from immunoSEQ multiplex PCR; TCRdb stores just in-frame clones and leaves some out. The sample has about 36,000 clones, over 70% seen once. This TCR derives from a man younger than 35 with HIV. The sample was unsorted PBMCs, taken 0.6 years after starting antiretroviral therapy.

CDR3 in amino acids: CASTVGQGDEQYF. As DNA, the CDR3 is TGTGCCAGCACGGTGGGACAGGGGGACGAGCAGTACTTC. The chain is built from TRBV18 and TRBJ2-7; 11 nucleotides line up with TRBD1. Per the germline V gene, CDR1 is KGHSH and CDR2 is LQKENI. V shed 8 bases, J shed 5 bases, and the junction held 5 bases outside the gene matches. This CDR3 is built from 13 residues.